The entry below describes one T cell receptor beta chain. No antigen is known for it. This sample's TCRbeta library carried unique molecular identifier barcodes. TCRdb passed the PCR reads through MiXCR, listing each CDR3 protein once. The table lists 500,000 or so distinct CDR3 sequences, 9.5% to 12% of them singletons, with less than 15% in the top ten. This sample stems from a study of T-cell reconstitution after alpha-beta-depleted transplantation in children. Study-wide points: Several hundred expanded graft clones reportedly were the source of alpha-beta T cells about two months after transplant. For some patients, TCRbeta diversity was high at day 60 because of recipient T cells and thymic progenitors that survived. At one year after transplant, newly produced T cells mostly accounted for T-cell counts and diversity.

V trimming: 3 bases; J trimming: 5 bases; junction bases outside the gene matches: 8. The CDR3 is made up of 15 amino acids. Germline V gene data show CDR1 as KGHSH and CDR2 as LQKENI. The clonotype was recovered from a female patient aged 2-10 years who had a stem cell transplant for aplastic anemia, so the T cells may come from the graft donor. This rearrangement joins TRBV18 to TRBJ2-7, with 9 bases that match TRBD2. The sample consisted of PBMCs, mostly from graft donor cells, taken 180 days after TCRalphabeta/CD19-depleted stem cell transplant. CDR3 nucleotide sequence: TGTGCCAGCTCACCGCTAGCGGGAAGGATCCACGAGCAGTACGTC. Translated: CASSPLAGRIHEQYV.